These 17 T cell receptor beta chains were all obtained from the same sample, sequenced in a study of identifying expanded T cells in peripheral blood. Here immunoSEQ multiplex PCR was the method, and the copy in TCRdb shows in-frame clones only, minus some. Of around 100,000 clones listed, around 89% are singletons. Material: blood. The receptors were sampled from a person aged 18 to 75 in good health.

CDR3 coding DNA: TGTGCCAGCCTCCCGGACACGAGCTCTGGAAACACCATATATTTT. Translation: CASLPDTSSGNTIYF. The V and J genes are TRBV6-5 and TRBJ1-3, with D possibly TRBD1 on 5 matching bases. This CDR3 is 15 amino acids long. Germline assignment: CDR1 MNHEY and CDR2 SVGAGI. The V gene lost 8 bases and the J gene lost 0 bases, with 14 bases spanning the gap.

The rearrangement links TRBV7-7 to TRBJ2-2; D is unresolved. This CDR3 is 13 amino acids long. V lost 0 bases and J 6 bases, leaving 5 bases between the germline ends. Per the germline V gene, CDR1 is SSHAT and CDR2 is FNYEAQ (reference sequence). The CDR3 region has the DNA TGTGCCAGCAGCTTAGCAGGACCCGGGGAGCTGTTTTTT. Its translation is CASSLAGPGELFF.

The V and J genes are TRBV2 and TRBJ2-7; D remains unclear. Germline assignment: CDR1 SNHLY and CDR2 FYNNEI. V lost 3 bases and J lost 11, with 14 bases in between. The CDR3 has 12 amino acids. The CDR3, as DNA: TGTGCCAGCAGTGAGTTCGGGTGGGTCAAGTACTTC. Translation: CASSEFGWVKYF.

This clone was recorded once. The J gene is TRBJ1-4, the V gene TRBV10-2; D uncertain. V dropped 2 bases and J dropped 4 bases, with 2 bases sitting between them. Germline CDR1 and CDR2: WSHSY and SAAADI. This CDR3 is 12 amino acids long. Written as DNA, the CDR3 is TGCGCCAGCAGTGAGCTTAATGAAAAACTGTTTTTT. Translating gives CASSELNEKLFF.

The chain has TRBV27 and TRBJ1-6, with D possibly matching TRBD1 (5 bases). The CDR3 loop spans 13 amino acids. Trimming cost V 6 bases and J 10 bases, with 13 bases left between them. Germline-derived CDR1 and CDR2 are MNHEY and SMNVEV (reference sequence). In DNA, the CDR3 is TGTGCCAGCAGCCACAGGTATGAATCACCCCTCCACTTT. It translates to CASSHRYESPLHF.

The V call is TRBV11-3, the J call TRBJ2-1; no clear D gene. The germline V and J ends were trimmed by 4 bases and 4 bases, with 8 bases remaining between them. CDR3 size: 13 residues. CDR1 and CDR2 (germline): SGHNT, YENEEA. The CDR3 protein is CASSSSGYNEQFF. CDR3 coding DNA: TGTGCCAGCAGCTCCTCCGGATACAATGAGCAGTTCTTC.

The gene calls are TRBV9 and TRBJ2-5, with D possibly matching TRBD2 (5 bases). The J call could be wrong; TRBJ2-7 is a better fit for the DNA end. Germline V gives CDR1 SGDLS, CDR2 YYNGEE. This CDR3 region has 15 residues. The CDR3 bases are TGTGCCAGCAGCGTAACCGGGGAGACCCCCTACGAGCAGTACTTC. It codes for CASSVTGETPYEQYF.

The J gene is TRBJ2-1, the V gene TRBV29-1; 14 bases fit TRBD2. Per germline, CDR1 SQVTM and CDR2 ANQGSEA. The CDR3 consists of 20 residues. The junction had 13 bases not matched to a gene; V was cut back by 1 base and J by 2 bases. CDR3 sequence (DNA): TGCAGCGTTGAAGGAGGCCGACTAGCGGGGGGGGGTCGGGCCTACAATGAGCAGTTCTTC. Encoded protein: CSVEGGRLAGGGRAYNEQFF.

This clone has only a few counts. The CDR3 loop reads CASSLGLGNSNQPQHF. The CDR3 DNA reads as TGTGCCAGCAGTCTGGGCTTGGGGAATAGCAATCAGCCCCAGCATTTT. The chain couples TRBV6-6 to TRBJ1-5; D is uncertain. The CDR3 length is 16 residues. Looked up from germline, CDR1 is MNHNY and CDR2 is SVGAGI (reference sequence). The V end lost 5 bases, the J end lost 0 bases, and 14 bases lay between the germline ends.

This clone was detected only a few times. V and J are TRBV11-3 and TRBJ1-1, with D possibly matching TRBD1 (5 bases). Deletions cut 0 bases from V and 5 bases from J, with 13 bases between. Looked up from germline, CDR1 is SGHNT and CDR2 is YENEEA. The CDR3 runs to 15 residues. CDR3 region: CASSLDGTGRTEAFF. The CDR3 bases are TGTGCCAGCAGCTTAGATGGGACGGGGCGGACTGAAGCTTTCTTT.

The chain links TRBV19 to TRBJ2-3; TRBD2 matches at 8 bases. Losses at the gene ends were 6 bases for V and 4 bases for J; bases not matched to a gene: 6. The CDR3 loop spans 14 amino acids. Per the germline V gene, CDR1 is LNHDA and CDR2 is SQIVND (reference sequence). CDR3 region: CASSGGAAADTQYF. CDR3 nucleotide sequence: TGTGCCAGTAGCGGGGGGGCTGCCGCAGATACGCAGTATTTT.

The gene calls are TRBV29-1 and TRBJ2-7, with a weak D call TRBD1 (5 bases). This CDR3 is built from 12 residues. CDR1 is SQVTM, CDR2 ANQGSEA, per germline. V was trimmed by 6 bases and J by 3 bases, leaving 12 bases between them. The CDR3 region has the DNA TGCAGCGTAACAGGAAACAACTACGAGCAGTACTTC. It is translated as CSVTGNNYEQYF.

The chain joins TRBV7-2 to TRBJ1-2; D is possibly TRBD1 (5 bases). Trimming removed 0 bases from V and 6 bases from J, with 8 bases in between. CDR1 is SGHTA, CDR2 FQGNSA, per germline. This CDR3 contains 13 residues. CDR3 sequence (DNA): TGTGCCAGCAGCTTAGCCCCGGGGGATGGCTACACCTTC. Residues: CASSLAPGDGYTF.

This chain connects TRBV9 to TRBJ1-5, with TRBD1 matching over 7 bases. Trimming cost V 3 bases and J 1 base; bases outside gene matches: 4. The CDR3 covers 15 residues. In germline, CDR1 is SGDLS, CDR2 YYNGEE. The CDR3 DNA reads TGTGCCAGCAGCGCAAGACAGGGAAGCAATCAGCCCCAGCATTTT. Its protein is CASSARQGSNQPQHF.

V usage is TRBV14 and J usage is TRBJ1-2, with D possibly TRBD1 on 5 matching bases. This CDR3 is 15 amino acids long. Germline V lookup: CDR1 SGHDN, CDR2 FVKESK. Trimming removed 0 bases at V and 8 bases at J, with 16 bases between. In DNA, the CDR3 is TGTGCCAGCAGCCAAGATACAGGAACCTATGGGGGCTACACCTTC. This encodes CASSQDTGTYGGYTF.

The chain links TRBV4-3 to TRBJ1-2, with unresolved D. V shed 1 base and J shed 3 bases, with 12 bases lying between them. The germline V gene has CDR1 LGHNA and CDR2 YSLEER. The CDR3 sequence is 15 residues long. The DNA for the CDR3 is TGCGCCAGCAGCCAAGGGAACGGGGTTTACTATGGCTACACCTTC. Its protein is CASSQGNGVYYGYTF.

CDR3 loop: CASSPAPPTGELFF. In DNA form, the CDR3 reads TGCGCCAGCAGCCCGGCACCCCCCACCGGGGAGCTGTTTTTT. This chain joins TRBV5-1 and TRBJ2-2; D not resolved. CDR1 and CDR2 from the germline V gene are SGHRS and YFSETQ. Trimming removed 4 bases at V and 4 bases at J, with 11 bases between. The CDR3 runs to 14 residues. Looking up the rest from reference TRBV5-1 and TRBJ2-2 gives the full variable domain: KAGVTQTPRYLIKTRGQQVTLSCSPISGHRSVSWYQQTPGQGLQFLFEYFSETQRNKGNFPGRFSGRQFSNSRSEMNVSTLELGDSALYLCASSPAPPTGELFFGEGSRLTVL.